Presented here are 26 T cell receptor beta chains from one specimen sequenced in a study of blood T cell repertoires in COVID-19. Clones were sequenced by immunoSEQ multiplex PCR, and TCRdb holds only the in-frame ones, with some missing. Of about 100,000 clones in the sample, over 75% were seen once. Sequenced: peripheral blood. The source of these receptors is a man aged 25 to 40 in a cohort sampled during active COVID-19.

The CDR3 region is CASSHRVEAFF. In DNA, the CDR3 is TGTGCCAGTAGCCACAGGGTTGAAGCTTTCTTT. This sequence joins TRBV19 and TRBJ1-1; maybe TRBD1 (6 bases). V shed 6 bases and J shed 7 bases, with 9 bases lying between them. The CDR3 is 11 residues long. Germline CDR1 and CDR2: LNHDA and SQIVND (reference sequence).

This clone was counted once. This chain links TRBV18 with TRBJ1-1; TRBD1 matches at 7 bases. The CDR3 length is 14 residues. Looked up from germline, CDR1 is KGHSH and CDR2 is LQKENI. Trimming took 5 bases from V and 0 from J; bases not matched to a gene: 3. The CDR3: CASSSGTVNTEAFF. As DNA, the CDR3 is TGTGCCAGCTCATCAGGGACAGTGAACACTGAAGCTTTCTTT.

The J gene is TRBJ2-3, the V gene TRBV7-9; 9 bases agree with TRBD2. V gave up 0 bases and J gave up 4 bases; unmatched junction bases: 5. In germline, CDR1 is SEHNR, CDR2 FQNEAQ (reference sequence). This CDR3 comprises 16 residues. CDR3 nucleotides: TGTGCCAGCAGCTTAGCAGGCGGGGGGGGGCCAGATACGCAGTATTTT. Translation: CASSLAGGGGPDTQYF.

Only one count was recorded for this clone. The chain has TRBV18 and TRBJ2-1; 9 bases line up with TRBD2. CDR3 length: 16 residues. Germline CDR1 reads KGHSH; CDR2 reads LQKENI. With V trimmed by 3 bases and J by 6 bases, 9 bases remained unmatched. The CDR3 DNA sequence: TGTGCCAGCTCACCCTCCTCCAGACTAGCGGTCAATGAGCAGTTCTTC. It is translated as CASSPSSRLAVNEQFF.

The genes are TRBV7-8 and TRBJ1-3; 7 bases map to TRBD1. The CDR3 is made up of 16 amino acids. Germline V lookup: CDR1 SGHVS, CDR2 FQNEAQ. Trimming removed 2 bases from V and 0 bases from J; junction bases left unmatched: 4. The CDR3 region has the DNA TGTGCCAGCAGCTTATGGACAGGTCTCTCTGGAAACACCATATATTTT. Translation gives CASSLWTGLSGNTIYF.

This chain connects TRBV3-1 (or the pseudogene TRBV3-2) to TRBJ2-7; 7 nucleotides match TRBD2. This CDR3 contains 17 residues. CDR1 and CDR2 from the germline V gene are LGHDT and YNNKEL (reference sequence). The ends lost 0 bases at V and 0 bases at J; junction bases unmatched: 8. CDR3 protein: CASSQEVLGGSSYEQYF. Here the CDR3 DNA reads TGTGCCAGCAGCCAAGAGGTATTGGGGGGGTCCTCCTACGAGCAGTACTTC.

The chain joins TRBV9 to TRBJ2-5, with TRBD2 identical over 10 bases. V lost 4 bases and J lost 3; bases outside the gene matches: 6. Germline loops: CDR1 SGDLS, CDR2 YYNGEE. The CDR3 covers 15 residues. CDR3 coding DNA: TGTGCCAGCAGCTCTAGCGGGGGTCGGGAAGAGACCCAGTACTTC. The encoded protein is CASSSSGGREETQYF. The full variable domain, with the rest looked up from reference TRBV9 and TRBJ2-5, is DSGVTQTPKHLITATGQRVTLRCSPRSGDLSVYWYQQSLDQGLQFLIQYYNGEERAKGNILERFSAQQFPDLHSELNLSSLELGDSALYFCASSSSGGREETQYFGPGTRLLVL.

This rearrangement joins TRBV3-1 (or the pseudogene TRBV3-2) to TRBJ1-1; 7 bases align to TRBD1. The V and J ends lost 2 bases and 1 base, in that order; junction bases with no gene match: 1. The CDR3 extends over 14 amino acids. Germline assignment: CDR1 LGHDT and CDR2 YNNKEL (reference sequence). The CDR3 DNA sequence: TGTGCCAGCAGCCAAAGGACAGGGAACACTGAAGCTTTCTTT. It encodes CASSQRTGNTEAFF.

CDR3 DNA sequence: TGTGCCACCAGTGCGGGAGACTATGGCTACACCTTC. Its translation is CATSAGDYGYTF. The chain is built from TRBV24-1 and TRBJ1-2; D call uncertain. CDR1 is KGHDR, CDR2 SFDVKD, per germline. V lost 5 bases to trimming and J lost 3 bases, with 6 bases between them. This CDR3 has 12 residues.

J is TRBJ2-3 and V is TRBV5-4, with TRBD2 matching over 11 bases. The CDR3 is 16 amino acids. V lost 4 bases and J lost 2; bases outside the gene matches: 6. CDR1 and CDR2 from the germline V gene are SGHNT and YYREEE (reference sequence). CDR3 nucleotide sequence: TGTGCCAGCAGCCCACTAGCGGGGGCTCACACAGATACGCAGTATTTT. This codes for CASSPLAGAHTDTQYF.

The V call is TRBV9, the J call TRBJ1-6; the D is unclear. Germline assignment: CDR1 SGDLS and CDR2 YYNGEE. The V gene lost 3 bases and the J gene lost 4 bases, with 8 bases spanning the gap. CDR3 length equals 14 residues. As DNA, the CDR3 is TGTGCCAGCAGCGCCGATCAGTATAATTCACCCCTCCACTTT. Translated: CASSADQYNSPLHF.

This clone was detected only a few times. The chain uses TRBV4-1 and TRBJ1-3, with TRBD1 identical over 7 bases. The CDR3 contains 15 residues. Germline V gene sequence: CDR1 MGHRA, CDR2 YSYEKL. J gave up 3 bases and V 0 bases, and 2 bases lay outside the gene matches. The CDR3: CASSQDYRGGNTIYF. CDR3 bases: TGCGCCAGCAGCCAAGACTACAGGGGTGGAAACACCATATATTTT.

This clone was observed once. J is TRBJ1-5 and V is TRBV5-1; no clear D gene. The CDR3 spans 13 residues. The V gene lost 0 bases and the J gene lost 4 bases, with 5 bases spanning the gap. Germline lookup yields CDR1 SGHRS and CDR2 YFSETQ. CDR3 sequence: CASSLAPNQPQHF. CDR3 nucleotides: TGCGCCAGCAGCTTGGCTCCTAATCAGCCCCAGCATTTT.

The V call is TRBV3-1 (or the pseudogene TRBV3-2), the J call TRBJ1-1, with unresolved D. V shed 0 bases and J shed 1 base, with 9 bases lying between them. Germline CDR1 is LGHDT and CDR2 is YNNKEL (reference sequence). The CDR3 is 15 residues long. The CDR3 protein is CASSQDEGSNTEAFF. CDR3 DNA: TGTGCCAGCAGCCAAGACGAGGGATCGAACACTGAAGCTTTCTTT.

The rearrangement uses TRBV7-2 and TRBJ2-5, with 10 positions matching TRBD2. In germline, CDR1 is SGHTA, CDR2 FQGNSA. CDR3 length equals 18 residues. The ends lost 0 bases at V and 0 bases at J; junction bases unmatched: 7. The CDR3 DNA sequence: TGTGCCAGCAGCTTAGCGGTGCTAGCGGGGGTGCACCAAGAGACCCAGTACTTC. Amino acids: CASSLAVLAGVHQETQYF.

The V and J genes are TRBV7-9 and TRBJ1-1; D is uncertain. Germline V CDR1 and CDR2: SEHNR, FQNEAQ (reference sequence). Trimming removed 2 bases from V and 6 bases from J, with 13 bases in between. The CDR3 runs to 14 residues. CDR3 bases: TGTGCCAGCAGCTTAAGGCGGGGAGAGGCTGAAGCTTTCTTT. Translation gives CASSLRRGEAEAFF.

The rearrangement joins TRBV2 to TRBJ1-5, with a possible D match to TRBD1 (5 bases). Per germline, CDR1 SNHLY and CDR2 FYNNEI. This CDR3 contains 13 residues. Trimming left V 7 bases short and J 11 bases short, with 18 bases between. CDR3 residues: CASTRAGQSAQHF. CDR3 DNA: TGTGCCAGCACCCGAGCGGGGCAATCGGCCCAGCATTTT.

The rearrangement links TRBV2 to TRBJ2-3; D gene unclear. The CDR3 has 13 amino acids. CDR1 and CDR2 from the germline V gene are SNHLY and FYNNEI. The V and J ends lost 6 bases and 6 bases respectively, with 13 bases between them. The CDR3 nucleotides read TGTGCCAGCAGGCCAGCGCCCTGGGATACGCAGTATTTT. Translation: CASRPAPWDTQYF.

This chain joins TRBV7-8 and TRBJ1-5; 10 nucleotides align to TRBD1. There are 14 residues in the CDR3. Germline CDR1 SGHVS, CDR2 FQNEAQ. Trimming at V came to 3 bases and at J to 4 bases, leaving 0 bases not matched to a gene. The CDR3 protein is CASSLDRGNQPQHF. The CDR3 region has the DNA TGTGCCAGCAGCTTGGACAGGGGGAATCAGCCCCAGCATTTT.

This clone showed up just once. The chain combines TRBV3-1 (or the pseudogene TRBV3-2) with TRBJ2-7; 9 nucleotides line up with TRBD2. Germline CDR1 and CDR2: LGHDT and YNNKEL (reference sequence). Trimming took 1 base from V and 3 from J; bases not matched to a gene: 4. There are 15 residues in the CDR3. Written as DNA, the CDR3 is TGTGCCAGCAGCCAAGGCCCTAGCGGGGACTACGAGCAGTACTTC. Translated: CASSQGPSGDYEQYF.

CDR3 in DNA: TGTGCCAGCAGCGCCCTAGAATATAGTGGGGCCAACGTCCTGACTTTC. It codes for CASSALEYSGANVLTF. V usage is TRBV9 and J usage is TRBJ2-6; D gene ambiguous. Trimming cost V 3 bases and J 3 bases, with 13 bases left between them. Germline loops: CDR1 SGDLS, CDR2 YYNGEE. The CDR3 is 16 residues long.

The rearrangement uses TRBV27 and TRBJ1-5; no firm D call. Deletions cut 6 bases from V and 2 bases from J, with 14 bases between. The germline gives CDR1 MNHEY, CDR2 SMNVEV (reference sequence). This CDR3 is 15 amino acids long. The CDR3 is CASSDTETGNQPQHF. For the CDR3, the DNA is TGTGCCAGCAGCGATACAGAGACGGGCAATCAGCCCCAGCATTTT.

This CDR3 reads CASSTCDRHQGTQYF. CDR3 coding DNA: TGTGCCAGCAGCACCTGTGACAGGCACCAGGGGACCCAGTACTTC. The rearrangement links TRBV7-2 to TRBJ2-5, with D possibly being TRBD1 (6 bases). Trimming shortened V by 5 bases and J by 7 bases, and 20 bases separated the two germline ends. Germline CDR1 is SGHTA and CDR2 is FQGNSA. This CDR3 comprises 15 residues. The full variable domain, its missing parts supplied by reference TRBV7-2 and TRBJ2-5, is GAGVSQSPSNKVTEKGKDVELRCDPISGHTALYWYRQSLGQGLEFLIYFQGNSAPDKSGLPSDRFSAERTGGSVSTLTIQRTQQEDSAVYLCASSTCDRHQGTQYFGPGTRLLVL.

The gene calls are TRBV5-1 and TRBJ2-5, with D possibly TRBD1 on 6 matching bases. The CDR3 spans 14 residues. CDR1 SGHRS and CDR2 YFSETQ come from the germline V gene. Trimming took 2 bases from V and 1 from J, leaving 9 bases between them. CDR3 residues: CASSFGGSQETQYF. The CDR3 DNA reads TGCGCCAGCAGCTTTGGGGGCTCCCAAGAGACCCAGTACTTC.

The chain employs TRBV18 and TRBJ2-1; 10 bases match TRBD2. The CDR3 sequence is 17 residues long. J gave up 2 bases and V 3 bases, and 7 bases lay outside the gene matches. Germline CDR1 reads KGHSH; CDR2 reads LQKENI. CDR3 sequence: CASSPRGSGGAYNEQFF. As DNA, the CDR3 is TGTGCCAGCTCACCCAGGGGGAGCGGGGGGGCCTACAATGAGCAGTTCTTC.

CDR3: CASSQEGLAGGGTNEQYF. The DNA for the CDR3 is TGTGCCAGCAGCCAAGAAGGACTAGCGGGAGGGGGTACTAACGAGCAGTACTTC. This sequence joins TRBV3-1 (or the pseudogene TRBV3-2) and TRBJ2-7, with TRBD2 identical over 15 bases. The J segment lost 5 bases and the V segment lost 0 bases, leaving 8 bases of the junction unmatched. In germline, CDR1 is LGHDT, CDR2 YNNKEL (reference sequence). This CDR3 region has 18 residues.